This paragraph reports one T cell receptor beta chain. Antigen: not known. This record belongs to a study of cytotoxic CD8 clonotypes in ibrutinib-treated CLL. General observations from the study: Different sampling times were used for sustained-remission and progressing patients.

The assay was immunoSEQ multiplex PCR, and TCRdb's table has in-frame clones only and misses some. This table has 150,000 or so clones, around 80% appearing once. The sequencing used PBMCs, collected after 24 months of ibrutinib treatment. The TCR sequence derives from a human donor with chronic lymphocytic leukemia.

The DNA of the CDR3 is TGTGCCTGGAGTGTAGACAGGGTTCCTTATTATAGCAATCAGCCCCAGCATTTT. This codes for CAWSVDRVPYYSNQPQHF. This chain links TRBV30 with TRBJ1-5; 7 bases are a match to TRBD1. Germline trimming cut 0 bases from V and 0 bases from J; bases unmatched to any gene: 11. CDR1 and CDR2 (germline): GTSNPN, SVGIG (reference sequence). CDR3 size: 18 residues.